This T cell receptor (beta chain) was profiled in a study of response to subunit inactivated influenza vaccine. Regarding this clonotype: Antigen: not known.

Looked up from germline, CDR1 is KGHSH and CDR2 is LQKENI. Trimming removed 2 bases at V and 4 bases at J, with 9 bases between. This CDR3 spans 14 amino acids. TCRdb itself ran the RT-PCR reads through MiXCR, one entry per CDR3 protein. The table lists hundreds of thousands of distinct CDR3 sequences, 12% of them singletons. The study's findings and limits: The authors offered the suggestion that each seasonal influenza vaccination recruits few new T cells.

The chain has TRBV18 and TRBJ2-1, with a possible D match to TRBD1 (5 bases). The sequenced sample was PBMCs from blood, obtained on the day of vaccination. The clonotype was recovered from a man in his fifties who received an inactivated influenza vaccine. Written as DNA, the CDR3 is TGTGCCAGCTCACCAATAGACAGTTACAATGAGCAGTTCTTC. Translation gives CASSPIDSYNEQFF.